The entry below gives a single T cell receptor beta chain sequence along with its context. The sample belongs to a study of blood T cell repertoires in COVID-19. Study details: Samples of COVID-19 (acute and convalescent) were obtained from the United States, Italy and Spain.

In the authors' methods: Nucleated cell counts were estimated from reference gene primer amplification. The repertoire was sequenced with immunoSEQ multiplex PCR; TCRdb's copy has only in-frame clones and lacks some. D and trimming come from the DNA, and the V and J calls and clone size come from that table. The sample includes fewer than 150,000 clones, roughly four fifths of them seen just once. V lost 2 bases to trimming and J lost 2 bases; unmatched junction nucleotides: 6. This CDR3 comprises 15 residues. CDR1 is SGHDT and CDR2 is YYEEEE in the germline V gene. Sequencing used peripheral blood. J is TRBJ2-7 and V is TRBV5-6; TRBD1 matches 8 bases. The source is a human donor in a cohort sampled during active COVID-19. The CDR3 reads CASSFVRTGPYEQYF. CDR3 coding DNA: TGTGCCAGCAGCTTTGTCAGGACAGGGCCCTACGAGCAGTACTTC.